The clone carrying this T cell receptor (beta chain) appeared once. Source study methods: Amplification of reference gene primers was used by the study to estimate nucleated cell counts. Libraries were prepared by immunoSEQ multiplex PCR; TCRdb keeps only in-frame clonotypes and omits some of them. Clone size and the V and J calls come from that table; the DNA yielded D and trimming. The table lists around 26,000 clones, approximately 75% of them singletons. This sample is drawn from a study of blood T cell repertoires in COVID-19. Study overall: Material from acute and convalescent COVID-19 was sourced from the United States, Italy and Spain. From T cells, B-cell-depleted T cells, or PBMCs came the material, which was cDNA or gDNA.

The Seattle patients joined while their infection was active and were tracked longitudinally afterward. Trimming removed 5 bases from V and 2 bases from J, with 14 bases in between. CDR3 size: 15 residues. Germline V gene sequence: CDR1 SGHAT, CDR2 FQNNGV. The chain has TRBV11-2 and TRBJ2-3, with a tentative D call TRBD2 (6 bases). This sequence originates from a woman aged 70-85 years with COVID-19, enrolled during active disease. The sample consisted of peripheral blood. As DNA, the CDR3 is TGTGCCAGCAGCCGAGCGGGTTCGCTCACAGATACGCAGTATTTT. Translation gives CASSRAGSLTDTQYF. Variable domain in full (rest from reference TRBV11-2 and TRBJ2-3): EAGVAQSPRYKIIEKRQSVAFWCNPISGHATLYWYQQILGQGPKLLIQFQNNGVVDDSQLPKDRFSAERLKGVDSTLKIQPAKLEDSAVYLCASSRAGSLTDTQYFGPGTRLTVL.